This TCR beta chain was captured in a study of T cell responses to AZD1222 COVID-19 vaccine. Germline CDR1 reads MDHEN; CDR2 reads SYDVKM. This CDR3 region has 18 residues. Losses at the gene ends were 2 bases for V and 3 bases for J; bases not matched to a gene: 8. Sequencing was performed with immunoSEQ multiplex PCR; in TCRdb, only in-frame clones are kept and a portion is missing. The sample records about 130,000 clones, 93% being singletons. Regarding the study as a whole: CD4 TCRs linked to vaccination spanned spike, dominating at 160-218 and 743-854. Two AZD1222 administrations were followed by greater Spike-specific TCR breadth and depth.

A word on this clone: Its antigen is unknown.

The TCR sequence derives from an adult in good health. This sequence joins TRBV28 and TRBJ1-5; 12 bases are a match to TRBD1. The specimen comprised peripheral blood, sampled on day 0 of AZD1222 vaccination. As DNA, the CDR3 is TGTGCCAGCAGTTTAAGCGGGACAGGGGGCCCGAACAATCAGCCCCAGCATTTT. It encodes CASSLSGTGGPNNQPQHF.